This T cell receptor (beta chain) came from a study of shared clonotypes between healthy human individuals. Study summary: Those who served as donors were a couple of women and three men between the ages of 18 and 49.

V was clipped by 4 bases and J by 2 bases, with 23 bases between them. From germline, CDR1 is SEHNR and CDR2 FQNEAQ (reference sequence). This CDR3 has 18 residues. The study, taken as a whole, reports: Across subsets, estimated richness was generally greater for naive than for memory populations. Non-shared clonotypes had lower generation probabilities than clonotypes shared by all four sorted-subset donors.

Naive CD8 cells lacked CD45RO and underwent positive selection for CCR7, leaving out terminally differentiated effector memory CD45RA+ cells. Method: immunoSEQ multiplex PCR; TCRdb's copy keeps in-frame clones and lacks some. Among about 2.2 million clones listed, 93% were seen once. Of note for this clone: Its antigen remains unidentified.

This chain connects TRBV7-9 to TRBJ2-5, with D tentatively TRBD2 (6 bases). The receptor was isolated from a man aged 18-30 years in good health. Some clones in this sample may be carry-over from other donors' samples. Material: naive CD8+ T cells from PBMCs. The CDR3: CASSSPRVADEGQETQYF. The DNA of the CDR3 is TGTGCCAGCAGCTCCCCCCGAGTAGCGGACGAGGGACAAGAGACCCAGTACTTC.